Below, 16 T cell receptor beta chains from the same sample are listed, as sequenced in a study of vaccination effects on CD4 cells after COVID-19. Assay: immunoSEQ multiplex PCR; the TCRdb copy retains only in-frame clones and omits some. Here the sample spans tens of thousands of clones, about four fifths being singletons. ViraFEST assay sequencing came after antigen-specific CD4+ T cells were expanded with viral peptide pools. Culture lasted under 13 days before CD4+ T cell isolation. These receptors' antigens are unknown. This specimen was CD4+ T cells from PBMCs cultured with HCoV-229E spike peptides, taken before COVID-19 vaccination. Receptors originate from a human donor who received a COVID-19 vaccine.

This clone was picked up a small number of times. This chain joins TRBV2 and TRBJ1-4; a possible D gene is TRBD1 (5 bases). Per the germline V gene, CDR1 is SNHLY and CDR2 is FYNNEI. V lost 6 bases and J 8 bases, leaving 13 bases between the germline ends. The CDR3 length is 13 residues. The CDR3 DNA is TGTGCCAGCAGGAGGGGTCTGAACGAAAAACTGTTTTTT. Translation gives CASRRGLNEKLFF.

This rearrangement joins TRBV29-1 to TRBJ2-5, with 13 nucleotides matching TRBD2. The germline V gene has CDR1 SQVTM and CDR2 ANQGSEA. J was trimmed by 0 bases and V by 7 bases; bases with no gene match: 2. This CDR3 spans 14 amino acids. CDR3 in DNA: TGCAGCGCCGGACTAGCGGGGGACCAAGAGACCCAGTACTTC. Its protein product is CSAGLAGDQETQYF.

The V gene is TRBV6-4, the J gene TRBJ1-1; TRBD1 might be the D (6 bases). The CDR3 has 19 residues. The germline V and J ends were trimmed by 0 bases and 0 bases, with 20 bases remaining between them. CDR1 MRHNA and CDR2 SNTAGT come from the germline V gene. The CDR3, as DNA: TGTGCCAGCAGTGACTCGAGTCCCCGGACAGAATTACTGAACACTGAAGCTTTCTTT. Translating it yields CASSDSSPRTELLNTEAFF.

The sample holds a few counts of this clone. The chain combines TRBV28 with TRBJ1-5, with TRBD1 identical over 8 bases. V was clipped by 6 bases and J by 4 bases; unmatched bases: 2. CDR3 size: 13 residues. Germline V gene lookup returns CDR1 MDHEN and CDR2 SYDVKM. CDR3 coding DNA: TGTGCCAGCAGATGGACAGGGAATCAGCCCCAGCATTTT. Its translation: CASRWTGNQPQHF. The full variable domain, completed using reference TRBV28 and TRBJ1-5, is DVKVTQSSRYLVKRTGEKVFLECVQDMDHENMFWYRQDPGLGLRLIYFSYDVKMKEKGDIPEGYSVSREKKERFSLILESASTNQTSMYLCASRWTGNQPQHFGDGTRLSIL.

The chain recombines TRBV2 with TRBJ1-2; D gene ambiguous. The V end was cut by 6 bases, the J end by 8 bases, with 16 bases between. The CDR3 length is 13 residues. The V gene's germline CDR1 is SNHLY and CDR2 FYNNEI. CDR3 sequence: CASSPTPGLGYTF. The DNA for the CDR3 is TGTGCCAGCAGCCCAACCCCCGGGCTGGGCTACACCTTC.

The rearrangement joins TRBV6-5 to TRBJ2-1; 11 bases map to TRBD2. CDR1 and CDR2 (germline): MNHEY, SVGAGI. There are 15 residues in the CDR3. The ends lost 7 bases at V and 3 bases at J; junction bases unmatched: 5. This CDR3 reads CASISSGGIYNEQFF. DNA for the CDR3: TGTGCCAGCATCTCTAGCGGGGGGATCTACAATGAGCAGTTCTTC.

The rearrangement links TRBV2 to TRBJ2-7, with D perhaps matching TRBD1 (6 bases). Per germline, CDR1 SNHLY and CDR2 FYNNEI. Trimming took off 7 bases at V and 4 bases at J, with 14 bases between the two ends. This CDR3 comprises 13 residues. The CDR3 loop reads CASTDRQAYEQYV. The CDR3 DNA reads TGTGCCAGCACCGACCGACAGGCGTACGAGCAGTACGTC.

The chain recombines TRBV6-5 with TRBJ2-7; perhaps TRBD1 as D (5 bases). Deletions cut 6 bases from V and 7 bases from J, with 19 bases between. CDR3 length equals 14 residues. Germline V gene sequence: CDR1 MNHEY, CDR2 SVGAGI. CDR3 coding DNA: TGTGCCAGCAGGGAGAAGAAACAGGTGTGGGAGCAGTACGTC. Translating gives CASREKKQVWEQYV.

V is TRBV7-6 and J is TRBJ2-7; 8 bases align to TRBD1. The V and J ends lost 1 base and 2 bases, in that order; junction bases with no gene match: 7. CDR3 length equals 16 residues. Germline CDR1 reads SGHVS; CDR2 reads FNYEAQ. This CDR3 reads CASSLDPKQGAYEQYV. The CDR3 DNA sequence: TGTGCCAGCAGCTTAGACCCTAAACAGGGGGCCTACGAGCAGTACGTC.

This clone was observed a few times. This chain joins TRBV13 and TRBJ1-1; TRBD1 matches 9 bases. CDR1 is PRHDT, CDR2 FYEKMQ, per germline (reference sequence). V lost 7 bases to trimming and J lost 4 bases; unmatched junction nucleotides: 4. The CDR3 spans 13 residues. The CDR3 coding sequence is TGTGCCAGCATCAGGGGACAGGGCACTGAAGCTTTCTTT. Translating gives CASIRGQGTEAFF.

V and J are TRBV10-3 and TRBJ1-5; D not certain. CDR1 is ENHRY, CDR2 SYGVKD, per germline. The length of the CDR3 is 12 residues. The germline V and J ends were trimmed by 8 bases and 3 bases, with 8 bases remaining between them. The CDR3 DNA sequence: TGTGCCATCCGGGCAGACAATCAGCCCCAGCATTTT. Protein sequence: CAIRADNQPQHF.

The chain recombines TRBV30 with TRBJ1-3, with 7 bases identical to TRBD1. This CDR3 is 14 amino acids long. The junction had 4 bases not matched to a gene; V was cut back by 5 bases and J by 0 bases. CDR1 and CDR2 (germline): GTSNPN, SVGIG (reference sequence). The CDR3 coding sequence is TGTGCCTGGGAAAGGACAGGCTCTGGAAACACCATATATTTT. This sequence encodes CAWERTGSGNTIYF. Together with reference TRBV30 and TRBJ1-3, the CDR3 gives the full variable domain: SQTIHQWPATLVQPVGSPLSLECTVEGTSNPNLYWYRQAAGRGLQLLFYSVGIGQISSEVPQNLSASRPQDRQFILSSKKLLLSDSGFYLCAWERTGSGNTIYFGEGSWLTVV.

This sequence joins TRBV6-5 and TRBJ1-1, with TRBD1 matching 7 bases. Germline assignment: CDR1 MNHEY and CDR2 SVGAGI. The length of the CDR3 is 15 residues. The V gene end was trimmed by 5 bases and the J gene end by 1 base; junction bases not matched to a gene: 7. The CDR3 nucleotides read TGTGCCAGCAGTCTTCCGACAGGGTCGAACACTGAAGCTTTCTTT. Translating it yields CASSLPTGSNTEAFF.

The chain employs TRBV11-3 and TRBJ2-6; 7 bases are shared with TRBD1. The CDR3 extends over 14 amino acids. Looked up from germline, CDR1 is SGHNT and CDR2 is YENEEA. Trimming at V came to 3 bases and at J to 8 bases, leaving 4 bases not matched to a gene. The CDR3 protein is CASSLTGSTNVLTF. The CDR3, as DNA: TGTGCCAGCAGCTTGACAGGGTCGACCAACGTCCTGACTTTC.

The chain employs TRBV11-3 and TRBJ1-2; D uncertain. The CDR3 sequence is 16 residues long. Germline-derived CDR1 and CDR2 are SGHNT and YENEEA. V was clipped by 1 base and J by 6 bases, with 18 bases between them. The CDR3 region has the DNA TGTGCCAGCAGCTTAGGGCCTATTTTTCGTGAGGATGGCTACACCTTC. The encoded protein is CASSLGPIFREDGYTF.

The CDR3 nucleotides read TGTGCCAGCAGAGAACAGGGGTTTCAAGCTAATGAAAAACTGTTTTTT. This encodes CASREQGFQANEKLFF. The genes are TRBV6-1 and TRBJ1-4; 7 bases agree with TRBD1. The CDR3 extends over 16 amino acids. Germline CDR1 reads MNHNS; CDR2 reads SASEGT. After removal of 6 bases from V and 3 bases from J, the junction contained 10 bases not matched to a gene.